This TCR beta chain was captured in a study of T-cell reconstitution after alpha-beta-depleted transplantation in children. As it was prepared, the TCRbeta library received unique molecular identifiers. TCRdb recomputed calls from the PCR reads with MiXCR, one row per CDR3 protein. Of around 270,000 distinct CDR3 sequences detected, roughly a tenth appear once; the ten largest clones hold 7.5%. This clonotype was observed many times. Germline-derived CDR1 and CDR2 are LGHNA and YSLEER. With V trimmed by 6 bases and J by 3 bases, 5 bases remained unmatched. The CDR3 runs to 14 residues. The sequence derives from a boy under two years old with acute myeloid leukemia, due to receive a stem cell transplant. This specimen consisted of PBMCs, obtained before TCRalphabeta/CD19-depleted stem cell transplant. The chain carries TRBV4-3 and TRBJ2-5; 9 bases are shared with TRBD2. The CDR3 sequence is CASRPGLAEETQYF. CDR3 in DNA: TGCGCCAGCAGACCGGGACTAGCTGAAGAGACCCAGTACTTC.